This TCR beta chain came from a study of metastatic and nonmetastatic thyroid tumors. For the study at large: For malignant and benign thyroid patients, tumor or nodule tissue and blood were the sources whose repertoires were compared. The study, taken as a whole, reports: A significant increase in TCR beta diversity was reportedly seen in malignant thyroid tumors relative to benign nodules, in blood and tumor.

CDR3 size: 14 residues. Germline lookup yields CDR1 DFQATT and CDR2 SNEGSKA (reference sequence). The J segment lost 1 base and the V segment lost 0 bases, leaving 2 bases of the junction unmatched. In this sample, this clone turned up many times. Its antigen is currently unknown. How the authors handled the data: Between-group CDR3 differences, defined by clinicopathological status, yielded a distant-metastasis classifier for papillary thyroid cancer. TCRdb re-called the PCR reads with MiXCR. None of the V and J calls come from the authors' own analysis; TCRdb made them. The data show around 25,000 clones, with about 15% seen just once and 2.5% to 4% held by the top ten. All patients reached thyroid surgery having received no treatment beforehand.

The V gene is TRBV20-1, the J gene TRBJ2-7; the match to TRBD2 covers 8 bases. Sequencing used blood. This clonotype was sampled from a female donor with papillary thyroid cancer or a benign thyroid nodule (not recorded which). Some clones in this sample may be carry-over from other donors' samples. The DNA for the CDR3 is TGCAGTGCTAGAGACGCGGGGGGATCCTACGAGCAGTACTTC. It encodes CSARDAGGSYEQYF.